These T cell receptor beta chains were read from a single sample in a study of blood T cell repertoires in COVID-19. Data came from immunoSEQ multiplex PCR; TCRdb stores just in-frame clones and leaves some out. The sample carries around 150,000 clones, approximately 80% recorded once. The specimen sequenced was peripheral blood. All receptors derive from a woman at least 80 years old in a cohort sampled during active or convalescent COVID-19. Each CDR3 is given with its conserved first and last residue.

V gene: TRBV5-1; J gene: TRBJ2-3; CDR3 protein: CASSPGTSGDTQYF
V gene: TRBV2; J gene: TRBJ1-6; CDR3 protein: CASSDGQARYNSPLHF
V gene: TRBV5-8; J gene: TRBJ1-3; CDR3 protein: CASSLRGLAGNTIYF
V gene: TRBV6-4; J gene: TRBJ1-3; CDR3 protein: CASNGRRTGGSGNTIYF
V gene: TRBV6-1; J gene: TRBJ1-5; CDR3 protein: CASRDVSNQPQHF
V gene: TRBV7-2; J gene: TRBJ2-3; CDR3 protein: CASSFDGGGTDTQYF
V gene: TRBV6-1; J gene: TRBJ1-5; CDR3 protein: CASSETGSGNQPQHF
V gene: TRBV9; J gene: TRBJ1-6; CDR3 protein: CASSESPFSDSPLHF
V gene: TRBV5-1; J gene: TRBJ1-1; CDR3 protein: CASKPGQGSMNTEAFF
V gene: TRBV2; J gene: TRBJ1-1; CDR3 protein: CASSVRTEAFF
V gene: TRBV3-1/TRBV3-2; J gene: TRBJ1-2; CDR3 protein: CASSQRDRTYGYTF
V gene: TRBV18; J gene: TRBJ1-1; CDR3 protein: CASSEGTGFFF
V gene: TRBV5-1; J gene: TRBJ2-1; CDR3 protein: CASRQGLPYNEQFF
V gene: TRBV19; J gene: TRBJ1-4; CDR3 protein: CASKNPGQRNEKLFF
V gene: TRBV7-2; J gene: TRBJ1-2; CDR3 protein: CASSLRYRGGNYGYTF
V gene: TRBV14; J gene: TRBJ2-3; CDR3 protein: CASSQDWGGPDTQYF
V gene: TRBV7-2; J gene: TRBJ1-5; CDR3 protein: CASSYDRAPQHF
V gene: TRBV7-2; J gene: TRBJ2-7; CDR3 protein: CASSLVGGGYEQYF
V gene: TRBV6-2/TRBV6-3; J gene: TRBJ1-5; CDR3 protein: CASSGHQAQHF
V gene: TRBV6-6; J gene: TRBJ2-1; CDR3 protein: CASSYSQAGGYNEQFF
V gene: TRBV7-2; J gene: TRBJ2-1; CDR3 protein: CASTGGAGPYNEQFF
V gene: TRBV5-1; J gene: TRBJ1-1; CDR3 protein: CASSLGGNTEAFF
V gene: TRBV7-2; J gene: TRBJ2-1; CDR3 protein: CASSLALAGAIQFF
V gene: TRBV5-8; J gene: TRBJ2-3; CDR3 protein: CASGRRLADTQYF
V gene: TRBV6-4; J gene: TRBJ2-3; CDR3 protein: CASSDLPSGGAEADTQYF
V gene: TRBV7-9; J gene: TRBJ2-5; CDR3 protein: CASSPDLDSFQETQYF
V gene: TRBV2; J gene: TRBJ2-1; CDR3 protein: CASDRSSYNEQFF
V gene: TRBV5-1; J gene: TRBJ1-2; CDR3 protein: CASRYGTGGNYGYTF
V gene: TRBV15; J gene: TRBJ2-1; CDR3 protein: CATSRGQRAGWSNEQFF
V gene: TRBV6-5; J gene: TRBJ2-5; CDR3 protein: CASSHRQGGAETQYF
V gene: TRBV30; J gene: TRBJ2-1; CDR3 protein: CAWSVRGLGIEQFF
V gene: TRBV7-9; J gene: TRBJ2-1; CDR3 protein: CASTGTGRGYNEQFF
V gene: TRBV28; J gene: TRBJ1-3; CDR3 protein: CASDNPTRNTIYF
V gene: TRBV18; J gene: TRBJ2-2; CDR3 protein: CASSSSSGTVTTGELFF
V gene: TRBV5-1; J gene: TRBJ1-1; CDR3 protein: CASSFSGGTEAFF
V gene: TRBV5-5; J gene: TRBJ2-2; CDR3 protein: CASSPLGAGELFF
V gene: TRBV28; J gene: TRBJ1-5; CDR3 protein: CASSLWSGTQPQHF
V gene: TRBV7-3; J gene: TRBJ1-1; CDR3 protein: CASSEGRRGENTEAFF
V gene: TRBV6-5; J gene: TRBJ1-5; CDR3 protein: CASSYGGSNQPQHF
V gene: TRBV29-1; J gene: TRBJ2-1; CDR3 protein: CSVAPGLPYNEQFF
V gene: TRBV28; J gene: TRBJ1-5; CDR3 protein: CASSPLGEGRNQPQHF
V gene: TRBV6-6; J gene: TRBJ1-4; CDR3 protein: CASSRNRQENEKLFF
V gene: TRBV5-1; J gene: TRBJ2-1; CDR3 protein: CASSLRDTEYNEQFF
V gene: TRBV7-9; J gene: TRBJ2-7; CDR3 protein: CASSQSRPGGEQYF
V gene: TRBV5-5; J gene: TRBJ1-5; CDR3 protein: CASSLAGSSNQPQHF
V gene: TRBV2; J gene: TRBJ2-7; CDR3 protein: CATRGGASYEQYF
V gene: TRBV21-1; J gene: TRBJ2-6; CDR3 protein: CASSPKRDTDHSGANVLTF
V gene: TRBV5-8; J gene: TRBJ2-6; CDR3 protein: CASSLTGLGGNVLTF
V gene: TRBV28; J gene: TRBJ2-5; CDR3 protein: CASWDSRTETQYF
V gene: TRBV19; J gene: TRBJ1-3; CDR3 protein: CASSARTEGNTIYF
V gene: TRBV5-1; J gene: TRBJ1-4; CDR3 protein: CASSLTGSSEKLFF
V gene: TRBV10-3; J gene: TRBJ1-2; CDR3 protein: CAISRDRGANYGYTF
V gene: TRBV7-2; J gene: TRBJ1-3; CDR3 protein: CASSLQPTGYGNTIYF
V gene: TRBV5-4; J gene: TRBJ2-5; CDR3 protein: CASRQGPFGETQYF
V gene: TRBV5-1; J gene: TRBJ2-3; CDR3 protein: CASSFGLAGRTDTQYF